This T cell receptor beta chain emerged from a study of shared clonotypes between healthy human individuals (dated by TCRdb to 2018 to 2021). In terms of the full investigation: The cohort comprised a couple of women and a few men aged 18 to 49 years. Leukapheresis yielded between about 0.9 and 9 billion PBMCs per donor. For each donor, CD4 naive and CD4 memory were each given three plates, CD8 naive was given two plates, and CD8 memory was given one plate. Blood TCR repertoires of five healthy adults were deeply sequenced to estimate repertoire size and the extent of clonotype sharing between individuals. To increase sequencing depth and limit assay-specific biases, TCR repertoire library preparation and sequencing were carried out by different laboratories using diverse techniques.

Using the deep immunoSEQ assay, multiplex PCR amplified TCR CDR3 regions from genomic DNA. Extracted genomic DNA from each cell subset was spread evenly across all wells of several immunoSEQ 96-well plates, with each plate serving as a replicate. For sorted subsets, each replicate PCR was loaded with 200 ng genomic DNA, equivalent to approximately 33,000 T cell genomes. Purified libraries were quantified with a Qubit 3.0 fluorometer, sized on a Bioanalyzer 2100, and re-quantified with the KAPA Library Quantification kit. Every immunoSEQ 96-well plate was sequenced on a separate single-read 150-cycle Illumina NextSeq 550 flow cell. Under the source paper's analysis protocol: The immunoSEQ output contained only junctional sequences without quality scores, so filtering could not match that applied to full-length reads. Sequences were annotated with PyIR, a Python wrapper for IgBLAST v1.9, using IMGT germline references to assign V/J genes and CDR3. Reads were filtered out if the reads had weak V/J assignments (E-value above 1e-6), no CDR3, stop codons, out-of-frame junctions, or ambiguous translated residues. V3J clonotypes were defined as sequences sharing the same inferred V gene, J gene, and CDR3 amino acid sequence. Percentage overlap between repertoires was computed as shared unique clonotypes divided by the size of the smaller repertoire. RTK rarefaction, the Chao1 estimator, and Recon v2.1 estimates of unobserved clonotypes were used to assess repertoire richness. Generation probabilities for all TCRbeta clonotypes obtained by the gDNA method from a handful of donors were computed using OLGA. The immuneACCESS repertoire file appears here via TCRdb, limited to in-frame rearrangements. These files lack a portion of the clones; in checked studies, under half of the deficit traces to unresolved V genes, and the cause of the others is not known. D and trimming were read from the DNA, whereas the V and J calls and clone size are those reported in that table. This sample is represented by around 1.9 million clones; around 93% of them were singletons. Together, the top ten hold roughly 1.7% of the sample.

Details on this clone: This receptor's antigen is unknown. No much larger clonotype is one base removed from it; base qualities were not supplied.

Points the paper makes about the study in general: When a few donors were compared, the shared fraction of clonotypes was about 5% for naive CD4, 3.5% to 4% for naive CD8, 2% to 2.5% for memory CD4, and 0.35% to 0.4% for memory CD8. Sampling was restricted to blood, and TCR repertoires in tissue are likely to differ from TCR repertoires in blood. Incomplete sequencing was indicated by rarefaction of sorted-subset datasets, despite the large sequencing depth. Larger estimated clonotype richness was generally found for naive subsets than for memory subsets. Pairwise subsampling led to the expectation that sequencing depth would affect the degree of clonotype sharing among donors. Compared with non-shared clonotypes, the clonotypes found in all four sorted-subset donors had higher generation probabilities. The small number of donors limited the genetic and exposure-history diversity represented.

Per the germline V gene, SQVTM is the CDR1 and ANQGSEA is the CDR2. Including cysteine and phenylalanine, the CDR3 has 10 amino acids. The sequence is cut down to CDR3 DNA, 30 bases in frame from base 1. The germline ends are 8 bases apart after V is trimmed by 4 bases and J by 7 bases. CD8 naive samples were CD45RO-negative cells positively selected for CCR7, giving a CD45RA+CCR7+ population that excluded TemRA cells. Healthy HIV-negative adults with no recently reported acute infections or vaccinations were included as donors. Only Caucasian adults living in Nashville, Tennessee, USA were represented among the donors. Blood was obtained by leukapheresis, after which PBMCs were separated by Ficoll-Histopaque density gradient centrifugation and cryopreserved in liquid nitrogen vapor phase. Analytical flow cytometry was used to check the purity and quantity of every magnetically sorted T cell population. Genomic DNA was isolated from each sorted fraction and quantified by UV absorbance on a Nanodrop 2000c.

Sequencing was performed on naive CD8+ T cells from PBMCs. Sample cell subset or site, as interpreted from the label and publication: CD45RA+CCR7+. This sequence was found in a man between 18 and 29 years old in good health. Some clones in this sample may be carry-over from other donors' samples. Recombination linked TRBV29-1 to TRBJ2-7, with the D segment identity uncertain. The DNA reads TGCAGCGTTGTTGGGGATGAGCAGTACTTC. Protein translation: CSVVGDEQYF.